This TCR beta chain was captured in a study of cytomegalovirus exposure and HLA in healthy donors. At the level of the study: Most genotyped donors, 81% of about 430, had Caucasian-associated genetic ancestry.

Study-level findings and limits: Reportedly, cytomegalovirus status was diagnosed with high sensitivity and specificity. HLA allele associations emerged for some 16,000 TCR beta sequences in a later analysis, at 0.05 false discovery rate.

It was with 60 Vbeta and 13 Jbeta primers that the PCR ran. Original data processing: The authors later counted some 76 million unique TCR beta chains, some 9.9 million of them shared. This table comes from immunoSEQ multiplex PCR, and its TCRdb copy is limited to in-frame clones, with some not included. That table furnishes V, J and clone size, whereas the DNA furnished D and trimming. This table has about 150,000 clones, about 76% appearing once. Worth noting for this clone: Its antigen is not identified.

The source of this sequence is a woman aged 18-35 years in good health and CMV-seropositive. Material for sequencing was PBMCs.

The CDR3 DNA reads TGTGCCAGCAGCTCCCCTGGGCGCTCCTACGAGCAGTACTTC. Amino acid sequence: CASSSPGRSYEQYF. The gene calls are TRBV7-2 and TRBJ2-7; D not certain. Germline assignment: CDR1 SGHTA and CDR2 FQGNSA. This CDR3 region has 14 residues. The V and J ends lost 4 bases and 0 bases respectively, with 10 bases between them.